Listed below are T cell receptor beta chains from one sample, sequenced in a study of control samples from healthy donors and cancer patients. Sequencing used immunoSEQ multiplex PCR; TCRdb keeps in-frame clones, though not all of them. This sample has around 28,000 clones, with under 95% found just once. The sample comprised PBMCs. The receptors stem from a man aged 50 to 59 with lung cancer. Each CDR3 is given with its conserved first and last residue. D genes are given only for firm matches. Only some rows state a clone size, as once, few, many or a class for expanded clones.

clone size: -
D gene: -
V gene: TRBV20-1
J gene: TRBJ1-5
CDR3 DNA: TGCAGTGCTAGTTCGGGGAATAGCAATCAGCCCCAGCATTTT
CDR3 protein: CSASSGNSNQPQHF

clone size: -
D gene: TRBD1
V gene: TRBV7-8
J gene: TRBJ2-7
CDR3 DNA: TGTGCCAGCAGTCTTAGCCTACAGGGGGCCCACGAGCAGTACTTC
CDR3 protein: CASSLSLQGAHEQYF

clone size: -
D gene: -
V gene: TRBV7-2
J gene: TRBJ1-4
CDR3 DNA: TGTGCCAGCAGCTTGGGGCAACGGAATGAAAAACTGTTTTTT
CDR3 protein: CASSLGQRNEKLFF

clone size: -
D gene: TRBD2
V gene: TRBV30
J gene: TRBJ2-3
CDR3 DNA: TGTGCCTGGAGCCTTGGACTAGCCCCCGATACGCAGTATTTT
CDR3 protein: CAWSLGLAPDTQYF

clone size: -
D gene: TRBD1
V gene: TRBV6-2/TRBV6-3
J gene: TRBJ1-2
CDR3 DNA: TGTGCCAGCAGTACCGGGACAGGAGGTGACTATGGCTACACCTTC
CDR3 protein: CASSTGTGGDYGYTF

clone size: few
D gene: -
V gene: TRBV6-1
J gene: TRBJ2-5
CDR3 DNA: TGTGCCAGCAGTGAAGGGGGGGCAGAGACCCAGTACTTC
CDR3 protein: CASSEGGAETQYF

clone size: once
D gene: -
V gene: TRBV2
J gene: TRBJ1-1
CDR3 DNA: TGTGCCAGCAGTCCCTCAGGGCTGAACACTGAAGCTTTCTTT
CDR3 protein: CASSPSGLNTEAFF

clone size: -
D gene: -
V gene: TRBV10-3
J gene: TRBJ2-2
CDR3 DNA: TGTGCCATCAGTGAAAGCCCCCTTGACGGCATCGACGGGGAGCTGTTTTTT
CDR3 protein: CAISESPLDGIDGELFF

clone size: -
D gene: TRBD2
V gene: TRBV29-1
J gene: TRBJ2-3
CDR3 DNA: TGCAGCGTTGAGGGACTAGCGGTCTACACAGATACGCAGTATTTT
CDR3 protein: CSVEGLAVYTDTQYF

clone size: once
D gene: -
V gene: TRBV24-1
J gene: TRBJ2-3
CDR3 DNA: TGTGCCACCAGTGAGGGGGCTAGCACAGATACGCAGTATTTT
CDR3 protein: CATSEGASTDTQYF

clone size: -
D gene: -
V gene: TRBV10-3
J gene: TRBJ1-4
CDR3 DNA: TGTGCCACCCTGGACGGGGGAAATGAAAAACTGTTTTTT
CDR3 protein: CATLDGGNEKLFF

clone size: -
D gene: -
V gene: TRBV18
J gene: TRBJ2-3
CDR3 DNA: TGTGCCAGCTCACCAAGGACTCGGGAAGATACGCAGTATTTT
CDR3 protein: CASSPRTREDTQYF

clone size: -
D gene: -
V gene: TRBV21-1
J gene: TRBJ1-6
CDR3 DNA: TGTGCCAGCAGAGTTCTCGACTTT
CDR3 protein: CASRVLDF

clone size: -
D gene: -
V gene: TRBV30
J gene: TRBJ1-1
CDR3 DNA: TGTGCCTGGAGTGTACCCCCTGGTAGGATGAACACTGAAGCTTTCTTT
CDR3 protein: CAWSVPPGRMNTEAFF

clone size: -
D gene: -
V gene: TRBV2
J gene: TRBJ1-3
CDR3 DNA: TGTGCCAGCAGTGGTGGAGGAACAGGCTCTGGAAACACCATATATTTT
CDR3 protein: CASSGGGTGSGNTIYF

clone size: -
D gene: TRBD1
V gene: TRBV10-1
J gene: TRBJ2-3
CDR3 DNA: TGCGCCAGCAGTGAGGCAAGGGGGCTCGGCACAGATACGCAGTATTTT
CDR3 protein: CASSEARGLGTDTQYF

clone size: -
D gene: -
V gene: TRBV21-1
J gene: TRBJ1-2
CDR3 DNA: TGTGCCCCAGGGGAAGACACACAGGGTAAAGAAAACTATGGCTACACCTTC
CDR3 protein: CAPGEDTQGKENYGYTF

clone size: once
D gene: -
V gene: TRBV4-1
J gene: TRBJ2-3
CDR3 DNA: TGCGCCAGCAGCCAAGGGGCTAGCGCGGACACAGATACGCAGTATTTT
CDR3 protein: CASSQGASADTDTQYF

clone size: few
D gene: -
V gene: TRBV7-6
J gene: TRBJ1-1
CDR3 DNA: TGTGCCAGCAGACAACACGTCCTCAGCACTGAAGCTTTCTTT
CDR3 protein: CASRQHVLSTEAFF

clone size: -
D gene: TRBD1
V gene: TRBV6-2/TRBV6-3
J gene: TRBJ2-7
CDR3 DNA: TGTGCCAGCAGCCGCACGGGACAGCACTACGAGCAGTACTTC
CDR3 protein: CASSRTGQHYEQYF

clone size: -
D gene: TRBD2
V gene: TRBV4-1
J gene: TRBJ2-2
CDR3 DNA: TGCGCCAGCAGCCAAGAGGGAGGGTATTGGGACGGGGAGCTGTTTTTT
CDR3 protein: CASSQEGGYWDGELFF

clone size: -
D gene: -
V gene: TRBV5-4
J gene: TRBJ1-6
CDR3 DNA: TGTGCCAGCACCCAATCCGCGGGACACTCCTATAATTCACCCCTCCACTTT
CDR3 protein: CASTQSAGHSYNSPLHF

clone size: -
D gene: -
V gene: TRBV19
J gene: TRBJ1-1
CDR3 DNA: TGTGCCAGTAGTATACGGGACACTGAAGCTTTCTTT
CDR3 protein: CASSIRDTEAFF

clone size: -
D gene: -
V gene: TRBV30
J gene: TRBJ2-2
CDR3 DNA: TGTGTCCTGGAGTCATGGAGGAACACCGGGGAGCTGTTTTTT
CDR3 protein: CVLESWRNTGELFF

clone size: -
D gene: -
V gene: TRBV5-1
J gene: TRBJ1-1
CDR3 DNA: TGCGCCGGCAGCACCACCTCACACACTGAAGCTTTCTTT
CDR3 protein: CAGSTTSHTEAFF

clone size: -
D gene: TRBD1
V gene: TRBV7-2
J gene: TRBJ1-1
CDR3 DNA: TGTGCCAGCAGCACGCAGGGGGACACTGAAGCTTTCTTT
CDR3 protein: CASSTQGDTEAFF

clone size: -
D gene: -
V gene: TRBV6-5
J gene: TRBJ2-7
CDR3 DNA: TGTGCCAGCAGTTACTCACATTACTCCTACGAGCAGTACTTC
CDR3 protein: CASSYSHYSYEQYF

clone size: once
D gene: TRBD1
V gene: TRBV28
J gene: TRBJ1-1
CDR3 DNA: TGTGCCAGCAGTTCTCGACAGGGGATCACTGAAGCTTTCTTT
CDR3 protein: CASSSRQGITEAFF

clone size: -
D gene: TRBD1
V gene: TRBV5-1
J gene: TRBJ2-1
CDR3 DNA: TGCGCCAGCAGTACAGGGGCCAGCTCCTACAATGAGCAGTTCTTC
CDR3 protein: CASSTGASSYNEQFF

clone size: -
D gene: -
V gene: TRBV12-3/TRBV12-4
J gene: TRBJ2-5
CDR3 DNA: TGTGCCAGCAGCTTCCGACTGGGAGAGCAGTACTTC
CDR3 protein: CASSFRLGEQYF

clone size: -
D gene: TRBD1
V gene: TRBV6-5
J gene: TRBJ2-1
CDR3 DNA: TGTGCCAGCAGAAGAACGGGACAGGGTAATGAGCAGTTCTTC
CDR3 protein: CASRRTGQGNEQFF

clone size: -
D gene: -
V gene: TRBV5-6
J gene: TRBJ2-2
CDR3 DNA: TGTGCCAGCAGCTTTCTACAGGTTTACACCGGGGAGCTGTTTTTT
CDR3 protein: CASSFLQVYTGELFF

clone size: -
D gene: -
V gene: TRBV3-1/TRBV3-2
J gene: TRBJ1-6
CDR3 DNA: TGTGCCAGCAGCCGTATTACGGCCGCCTTTTCGAGTAATTCACCCCTCCACTTT
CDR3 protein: CASSRITAAFSSNSPLHF

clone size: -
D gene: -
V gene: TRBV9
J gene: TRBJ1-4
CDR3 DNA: TGTGCCAGCAGCGAGAGGGGACTGTCGCAAGAAAAACTGTTTTTT
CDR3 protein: CASSERGLSQEKLFF

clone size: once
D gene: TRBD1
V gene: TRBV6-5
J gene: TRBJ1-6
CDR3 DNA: TGTGCCAGCGTCTGGACAGGCAATTCACCCCTCCACTTT
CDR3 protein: CASVWTGNSPLHF

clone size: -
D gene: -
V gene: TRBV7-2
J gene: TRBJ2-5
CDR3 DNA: TGTGCCAGCAGCTTATTATCCGGGGAGACCCAGTACTTC
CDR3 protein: CASSLLSGETQYF

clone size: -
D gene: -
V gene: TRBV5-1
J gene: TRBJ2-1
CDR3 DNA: TGCGCCAGCAGCTTGGTTCCAGGGAATGAGCAGTTCTTC
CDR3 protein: CASSLVPGNEQFF

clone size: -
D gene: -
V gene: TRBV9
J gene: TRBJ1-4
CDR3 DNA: TGTGCCAGCAGCGTGACTGCGGAGGTATATAATGAAAAACTGTTTTTT
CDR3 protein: CASSVTAEVYNEKLFF

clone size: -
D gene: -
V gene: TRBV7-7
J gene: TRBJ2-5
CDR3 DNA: TGTGCTAGCAGCTTAGCGTGGGGTTCCGAGACCCAGTACTTC
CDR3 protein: CASSLAWGSETQYF

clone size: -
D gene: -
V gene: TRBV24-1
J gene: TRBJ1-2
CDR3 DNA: TGTGCCACCAGTGAACGGACGGGGGTCGAAGGTGGCTACACCTTC
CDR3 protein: CATSERTGVEGGYTF

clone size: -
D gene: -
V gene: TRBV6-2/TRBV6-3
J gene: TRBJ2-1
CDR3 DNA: TGTGCCAGCAGTTACGGGGGGATCCGGAGGGATGAGCAGTTCTTC
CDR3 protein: CASSYGGIRRDEQFF

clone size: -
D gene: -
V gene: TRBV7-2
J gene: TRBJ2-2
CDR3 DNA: TGTGCCAGCAGGTACACCGGGGAGCTGTTTTTT
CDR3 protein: CASRYTGELFF

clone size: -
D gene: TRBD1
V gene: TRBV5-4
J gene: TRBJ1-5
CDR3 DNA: TGTGCCAGCAGCTTGTGTATTGGACAGGGGGATTGTCAGCCCCAGCATTTT
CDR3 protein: CASSLCIGQGDCQPQHF

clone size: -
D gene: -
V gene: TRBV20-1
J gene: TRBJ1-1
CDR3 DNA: TGCAGTGCATCCGACAGATCTGAAGCTTTCTTT
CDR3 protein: CSASDRSEAFF

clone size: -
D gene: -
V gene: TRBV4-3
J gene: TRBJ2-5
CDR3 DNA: TGCGCCAGCAGCCAAGATATTTCCGGGTGGCAGCAAGAGACCCAGTACTTC
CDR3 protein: CASSQDISGWQQETQYF

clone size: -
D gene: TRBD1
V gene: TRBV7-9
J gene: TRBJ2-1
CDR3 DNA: TGTGCCAGCAGCGGACAGGGGGACAATGAGCAGTTCTTC
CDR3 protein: CASSGQGDNEQFF

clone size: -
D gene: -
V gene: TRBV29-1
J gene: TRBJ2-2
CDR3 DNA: TGCAGCGTTCGCGCCCCGCTCTCCGGGGAGCTGTTTTTT
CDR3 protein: CSVRAPLSGELFF

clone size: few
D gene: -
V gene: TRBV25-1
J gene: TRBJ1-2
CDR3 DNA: TGTGCCAGCAGTGAATGGGCGGACAGAACTCTCTATGGCTACACCTTC
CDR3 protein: CASSEWADRTLYGYTF

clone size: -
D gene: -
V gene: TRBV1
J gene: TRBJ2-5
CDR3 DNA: TGCACCAGCAGCCAAGATCGAACTAGCGGGGCTGTAGAGACCCAGTACTTC
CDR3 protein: CTSSQDRTSGAVETQYF

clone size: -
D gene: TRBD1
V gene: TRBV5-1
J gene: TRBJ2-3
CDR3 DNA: TGCGCCAGCAGCTTGGGGGGACAGCCAGATACGCAGTATTTT
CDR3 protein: CASSLGGQPDTQYF